This T cell receptor (beta chain) was identified during a study of blood T cell repertoires in COVID-19. As for the study in general: Material from acute and convalescent COVID-19 was sourced from the United States, Italy and Spain. PBMCs, B-cell-depleted T cells, or T cells were the source of the cDNA or gDNA that made up the material.

Patients in Seattle were enrolled during active infection, then followed longitudinally. Original methodology: Estimates of nucleated cell counts were drawn from the amplification of reference gene primers. The repertoire was sequenced with immunoSEQ multiplex PCR; TCRdb's copy has only in-frame clones and lacks some. The V and J calls and the clone size are those of that table, but D and trimming were determined from the DNA. The table records about 160,000 clones, about four fifths of them present only once. The germline gives CDR1 MDHEN, CDR2 SYDVKM. V was pared by 5 bases and J by 2 bases, with 13 bases between. The CDR3 runs to 14 residues.

What was sequenced was peripheral blood. The rearrangement uses TRBV28 and TRBJ2-7, with D possibly TRBD2 on 5 matching bases. This TCR was recovered from an older woman with COVID-19, enrolled during active disease. CDR3 nucleotide sequence: TGTGCCAGCAGTCCTATGGTGGGAGCCTACGAGCAGTACTTC. Its translation: CASSPMVGAYEQYF.